One and the same sample provided the 21 T cell receptor beta chains below, sequenced in a study of early T cells in non-severe SARS-CoV-2 infection. Using its own MiXCR run on the 5' RACE reads, TCRdb lists one record per CDR3 protein. The table records approximately 97,000 distinct CDR3 sequences, roughly 11% of them present only once. Sequenced material: whole blood, taken at baseline. The source is an adult who was a healthcare worker with PCR-confirmed SARS-CoV-2 infection or an uninfected control (not recorded which).

This clonotype has just a few counts. This rearrangement joins TRBV12-3 or TRBV12-4 to TRBJ2-3; 11 bases align to TRBD2. There are 17 residues in the CDR3. The V segment lost 5 bases and the J segment 0 bases; nucleotides outside the gene matches: 7. This CDR3 reads CASSRLAGGASTDTQYF. The CDR3, as DNA: TGTGCCAGCAGTCGGTTAGCGGGAGGGGCTAGCACAGATACGCAGTATTTT.

The V call is TRBV7-9, the J call TRBJ1-2; D is unclear. The ends were cut back, 1 base at V and 7 bases at J, with 10 bases in the middle. This CDR3 is built from 13 residues. Germline V gene lookup returns CDR1 SEHNR and CDR2 FQNEAQ (reference sequence). The DNA for the CDR3 is TGTGCCAGCAGCTTAGAAGGTGTGGCTGGCTACACCTTC. This translates into CASSLEGVAGYTF.

This chain links TRBV24-1 with TRBJ2-3; TRBD1 aligns across 8 bases. The CDR3 is 17 residues long. V dropped 0 bases and J dropped 1; count of bases not matched to a gene: 5. Looked up from germline, CDR1 is KGHDR and CDR2 is SFDVKD. CDR3 sequence (DNA): TGTGCCACCAGTGATTTGGCAGGGGGCTCTGGCACAGATACGCAGTATTTT. It encodes CATSDLAGGSGTDTQYF.

The chain combines TRBV12-3 or TRBV12-4 with TRBJ2-5; 10 nucleotides line up with TRBD1. The CDR3 spans 16 residues. Trimming at V came to 4 bases and at J to 3 bases, leaving 8 bases not matched to a gene. CDR3 sequence: CASSSPRTGGKETQYF. CDR3 sequence (DNA): TGTGCCAGCAGTTCGCCCCGGACAGGGGGAAAAGAGACCCAGTACTTC.

This clonotype appeared a few times. J is TRBJ1-2 and V is TRBV3-1; D gene uncertain. The CDR3 covers 12 residues. V was trimmed by 1 base and J by 3 bases, leaving 3 bases between them. Germline CDR1 LGHDT, CDR2 YNNKEL (reference sequence). The CDR3 coding sequence is TGTGCCAGCAGCCAAGGAGACTATGGCTACACCTTC. Its translation is CASSQGDYGYTF.

This clonotype was counted at least ten times. The gene calls are TRBV11-2 and TRBJ2-1; TRBD2 aligns across 8 bases. J was trimmed by 4 bases and V by 5 bases; bases with no gene match: 7. Per germline, CDR1 SGHAT and CDR2 FQNNGV. This CDR3 contains 15 residues. The CDR3 loop reads CASSPSGSPYNEQFF. CDR3 DNA: TGTGCCAGCAGCCCAAGCGGGAGCCCTTACAATGAGCAGTTCTTC.

The V and J genes are TRBV29-1 and TRBJ1-2; possible D gene TRBD1, 5 bases. V gave up 2 bases and J gave up 4 bases, with 11 bases separating them. This CDR3 region has 13 residues. The germline gives CDR1 SQVTM, CDR2 ANQGSEA. CDR3 residues: CSVESRVGYGYTF. For the CDR3, the DNA is TGCAGCGTTGAAAGCAGGGTCGGCTATGGCTACACCTTC.

The rearrangement links TRBV2 to TRBJ2-7; TRBD2 agrees at 7 bases. From germline, CDR1 is SNHLY and CDR2 FYNNEI. This CDR3 contains 14 residues. Trimming took 6 bases from V and 5 from J; bases not matched to a gene: 10. This chain's CDR3 is CASRDGTGRDEQYF. The CDR3, as DNA: TGTGCCAGCAGAGATGGGACTGGGAGGGACGAGCAGTACTTC. The full variable domain, rest sourced from reference TRBV2 and TRBJ2-7, is EPEVTQTPSHQVTQMGQEVILRCVPISNHLYFYWYRQILGQKVEFLVSFYNNEISEKSEIFDDQFSVERPDGSNFTLKIRSTKLEDSAMYFCASRDGTGRDEQYFGPGTRLTVT.

V is TRBV5-1 and J is TRBJ1-2; tentative D call: TRBD1 (5 bases). With 5 bases removed from V and 6 bases from J, the gap between germline ends came to 14 bases. This CDR3 has 13 amino acids. In germline, CDR1 is SGHRS, CDR2 YFSETQ. The chain's CDR3 is CASSPGTRDGYTF. CDR3 DNA: TGCGCCAGCAGTCCCGGGACCAGGGATGGCTACACCTTC.

This clonotype was seen ten or more times. V and J are TRBV3-1 and TRBJ2-7; D not resolved. Per the germline V gene, CDR1 is LGHDT and CDR2 is YNNKEL (reference sequence). The V gene lost 4 bases and the J gene lost 7 bases, with 17 bases spanning the gap. There are 14 residues in the CDR3. Written as DNA, the CDR3 is TGTGCCAGCAGCCCACGGTTGAGTGCCAGGGAGCAGTACTTC. Encoded protein: CASSPRLSAREQYF.

This clonotype appeared a few times. The CDR3 loop is CASSTGTSGGPTTDTQYF. DNA for the CDR3: TGTGCCAGCAGCACCGGGACTAGCGGGGGCCCCACCACAGATACGCAGTATTTT. J is TRBJ2-3 and V is TRBV5-8; 14 bases are a match to TRBD2. Germline assignment: CDR1 SGHTS and CDR2 YDEGEE. Trimming took 4 bases from V and 2 from J; bases not matched to a gene: 9. CDR3 length: 18 residues. Full variable domain (rest looked up from reference TRBV5-8 and TRBJ2-3): EAGVTQSPTHLIKTRGQQATLRCSPISGHTSVYWYQQALGLGLQFLLWYDEGEERNRGNFPPRFSGRQFPNYSSELNVNALELEDSALYLCASSTGTSGGPTTDTQYFGPGTRLTVL.

This clonotype was counted between two and nine times. The chain recombines TRBV12-3 or TRBV12-4 with TRBJ2-7, with D possibly matching TRBD2 (5 bases). The V end was cut by 3 bases, the J end by 8 bases, with 11 bases between. The CDR3 contains 12 residues. The CDR3 nucleotides are TGTGCCAGCAGTTTGTCCGGGGTCAAGCAGTACTTC. The encoded protein is CASSLSGVKQYF.

The sample holds many counts of this clonotype. V is TRBV5-5 and J is TRBJ2-5, with TRBD2 as a possible D gene (6 bases). V lost 4 bases and J 3 bases, leaving 19 bases between the germline ends. CDR1 and CDR2 (germline): SGHKS, YYEKEE (reference sequence). This CDR3 region has 16 residues. CDR3 region: CASSPPGSLLEETQYF. For the CDR3, the DNA is TGTGCCAGCAGCCCCCCCGGGAGCTTACTAGAAGAGACCCAGTACTTC.

This clonotype was picked up many times. The chain carries TRBV10-3 and TRBJ1-1, with D maybe TRBD1 (5 bases). Germline CDR1 reads ENHRY; CDR2 reads SYGVKD. The V end was cut by 6 bases, the J end by 1 base, with 9 bases between. The CDR3 spans 13 residues. CDR3 sequence reads: CAISDGANTEAFF. In DNA form, the CDR3 reads TGTGCCATCAGCGACGGGGCGAACACTGAAGCTTTCTTT.

This rearrangement joins TRBV3-1 to TRBJ2-7, with D unresolved. Germline values: CDR1 LGHDT, CDR2 YNNKEL (reference sequence). The CDR3 loop spans 16 amino acids. Trimming pared 1 base from V and 1 base from J, leaving 14 bases between. Here the CDR3 DNA reads TGTGCCAGCAGCCAAGCCGGGTTAGCCCTGTCCTACGAGCAGTACTTC. Protein sequence: CASSQAGLALSYEQYF.

Many counts were recorded for this clonotype. V gene TRBV11-3 combines with J gene TRBJ2-2; perhaps TRBD2 as D (5 bases). CDR1 SGHNT and CDR2 YENEEA come from the germline V gene. Trimming stripped 5 bases from V and 3 bases from J, with 10 bases between. The length of the CDR3 is 14 residues. The chain's CDR3 is CASSMGAYTGELFF. In nucleotides, the CDR3 is TGTGCCAGCAGCATGGGAGCCTACACCGGGGAGCTGTTTTTT. Variable domain in full (rest from reference TRBV11-3 and TRBJ2-2): EAGVVQSPRYKIIEKKQPVAFWCNPISGHNTLYWYLQNLGQGPELLIRYENEEAVDDSQLPKDRFSAERLKGVDSTLKIQPAELGDSAVYLCASSMGAYTGELFFGEGSRLTVL.

This clonotype was recorded many times. V and J are TRBV6-2 or TRBV6-3 and TRBJ2-5, with D possibly being TRBD1 (5 bases). Trimming shortened V by 3 bases and J by 7 bases, and 12 bases separated the two germline ends. The CDR3 spans 13 residues. Germline V CDR1 and CDR2: MNHEY, SVGEGT. The CDR3 DNA sequence: TGTGCCAGCAGTTATTCAGGGCTGGGGACCCAGTACTTC. Protein: CASSYSGLGTQYF.

This chain joins TRBV2 and TRBJ1-5, with a tentative D call TRBD1 (5 bases). The CDR3 has 14 residues. V gave up 2 bases and J gave up 3 bases, with 8 bases separating them. Per the germline V gene, CDR1 is SNHLY and CDR2 is FYNNEI. The CDR3 region is CASSERQINQPQHF. CDR3 nucleotide sequence: TGTGCCAGCAGTGAAAGACAGATCAATCAGCCCCAGCATTTT.

V and J are TRBV20-1 and TRBJ1-2; unclear D gene. This CDR3 contains 13 residues. Trimming removed 2 bases at V and 8 bases at J, with 15 bases between. Germline V lookup: CDR1 DFQATT, CDR2 SNEGSKA (reference sequence). CDR3 region: CSARPPDGRGYTF. The DNA for the CDR3 is TGCAGTGCTAGACCCCCGGACGGACGAGGCTACACCTTC.

This clonotype was detected ten times or more. The J gene is TRBJ1-6, the V gene TRBV20-1, with unresolved D. The CDR3 is 14 amino acids. Germline V gene sequence: CDR1 DFQATT, CDR2 SNEGSKA (reference sequence). The germline V and J ends were trimmed by 4 bases and 6 bases, with 13 bases remaining between them. The DNA for the CDR3 is TGCAGTGCTAAGGAGAGGGATTTTAATTCACCCCTCCACTTT. Translated, it gives CSAKERDFNSPLHF.

This clonotype was recorded many times. The rearrangement links TRBV20-1 to TRBJ2-1; TRBD2 is a possible D gene (6 bases). Germline V gene lookup returns CDR1 DFQATT and CDR2 SNEGSKA (reference sequence). V lost 1 base and J 5 bases, leaving 18 bases between the germline ends. This CDR3 has 16 amino acids. Here the CDR3 DNA reads TGCAGTGCTAGAGTTGGCGGTGCGGGAATGAACAATGAGCAGTTCTTC. Amino acids: CSARVGGAGMNNEQFF.